Presented here are 19 T cell receptor beta chains from one specimen sequenced in a study of blood T cell repertoires in COVID-19. The assay was immunoSEQ multiplex PCR, and TCRdb's table has in-frame clones only and misses some. The sample contains roughly 130,000 clones, 84% of which appear only once. Material: PBMCs or T cells enriched from blood (not recorded which). The origin of the receptors is a man aged 35 to 55 with acute COVID-19.

The J gene is TRBJ2-1, the V gene TRBV15; weak D call: TRBD1 (6 bases). CDR3 size: 16 residues. The ends were cut back, 5 bases at V and 10 bases at J, with 24 bases in the middle. The germline gives CDR1 LNHNV, CDR2 YYDKDF (reference sequence). The CDR3 nucleotides are TGTGCCACCAGCGTCCCTTCTCCACCGGGACACTGGGAGCAGTTCTTC. Translating gives CATSVPSPPGHWEQFF.

This chain uses TRBV20-1 with TRBJ2-7; 9 bases are a match to TRBD2. CDR1 is DFQATT, CDR2 SNEGSKA, per germline (reference sequence). The J segment lost 12 bases and the V segment lost 7 bases, leaving 10 bases of the junction unmatched. This CDR3 comprises 11 residues. The CDR3 here is CSVPLGTSRYF. The CDR3 coding sequence is TGCAGTGTTCCCCTGGGGACTAGCCGGTACTTC.

The table lists this clone with a few counts. The chain joins TRBV5-5 to TRBJ2-7, with TRBD2 identical over 11 bases. The germline gives CDR1 SGHKS, CDR2 YYEKEE (reference sequence). This CDR3 contains 16 residues. V lost 2 bases, J lost 5 bases, and 9 bases stayed unmatched. This CDR3 is CASSFAPGTSGDEQYF. For the CDR3, the DNA is TGTGCCAGCAGCTTCGCTCCCGGGACTAGCGGTGACGAGCAGTACTTC.

The chain is built from TRBV7-9 and TRBJ2-3; 9 positions agree with TRBD1. Per the germline V gene, CDR1 is SEHNR and CDR2 is FQNEAQ (reference sequence). The CDR3 has 16 residues. With V trimmed by 6 bases and J by 1 base, 8 bases remained unmatched. The CDR3 DNA sequence: TGTGCCAGCAGAGTGGGACAGGGTTGGGGCACAGATACGCAGTATTTT. Its translation is CASRVGQGWGTDTQYF. Full variable domain (remainder filled in from reference TRBV7-9 and TRBJ2-3): DTGVSQNPRHKITKRGQNVTFRCDPISEHNRLYWYRQTLGQGPEFLTYFQNEAQLEKSRLLSDRFSAERPKGSFSTLEIQRTEQGDSAMYLCASRVGQGWGTDTQYFGPGTRLTVL.

This clone was counted only a few times. This chain joins TRBV11-2 and TRBJ1-2, with 8 bases aligning to TRBD1. CDR3 length: 13 amino acids. After removal of 7 bases from V and 6 bases from J, the junction contained 7 bases not matched to a gene. Looked up from germline, CDR1 is SGHAT and CDR2 is FQNNGV. The CDR3 region has the DNA TGTGCCAGCACCCTGGACAGGGCGGATGGCTACACCTTC. It codes for CASTLDRADGYTF.

The chain couples TRBV6-5 to TRBJ2-5, with TRBD1 identical over 9 bases. V was clipped by 6 bases and J by 5 bases; unmatched bases: 7. Germline CDR1 is MNHEY and CDR2 is SVGAGI. The CDR3 extends over 14 amino acids. CDR3 sequence reads: CASRGQGWGETQYF. The CDR3 DNA sequence: TGTGCCAGCAGGGGACAGGGTTGGGGGGAGACCCAGTACTTC.

This rearrangement joins TRBV4-3 to TRBJ1-4; 7 bases are a match to TRBD1. Germline V gene data show CDR1 as LGHNA and CDR2 as YSLEER. This CDR3 is built from 14 residues. V shed 5 bases, J shed 4 bases, and the junction held 4 bases outside the gene matches. The CDR3 loop is CASSGHRGNEKLFF. The DNA for the CDR3 is TGCGCCAGCAGCGGTCACAGGGGTAATGAAAAACTGTTTTTT.

V usage is TRBV18 and J usage is TRBJ1-2; TRBD1 agrees at 7 bases. The CDR3 extends over 14 amino acids. J lost 7 bases, V lost 0 bases, and 5 bases had no gene match. Germline loops: CDR1 KGHSH, CDR2 LQKENI. CDR3 residues: CASSPPIPGGGYTF. CDR3 DNA sequence: TGTGCCAGCTCACCACCGATTCCAGGGGGTGGCTACACCTTC.

V usage is TRBV14 and J usage is TRBJ1-1, with D unresolved. This CDR3 region has 13 residues. The V end lost 3 bases, the J end lost 0 bases, and 5 bases lay between the germline ends. Germline CDR1 is SGHDN and CDR2 is FVKESK. The CDR3: CASSHVVNTEAFF. In DNA form, the CDR3 reads TGTGCCAGCAGCCACGTTGTGAACACTGAAGCTTTCTTT.

The chain is built from TRBV6-2 or TRBV6-3 and TRBJ1-1, with TRBD1 matching 9 bases. This CDR3 spans 15 amino acids. Germline-derived CDR1 and CDR2 are MNHEY and SVGEGT. Germline trimming cut 5 bases from V and 6 bases from J; bases unmatched to any gene: 10. The CDR3 bases are TGTGCCAGCAGTCCCCGGGACAGGGAAAGGGCTGAAGCTTTCTTT. It codes for CASSPRDRERAEAFF.

The rearrangement joins TRBV5-1 to TRBJ2-2; the match to TRBD1 covers 7 bases. V was pared by 5 bases and J by 4 bases, with 14 bases of the junction left unmatched. Germline lookup yields CDR1 SGHRS and CDR2 YFSETQ. The CDR3 contains 17 residues. For the CDR3, the DNA is TGCGCCAGCAGACAGGACCTGACAGGGCGGCGCACCGGGGAGCTGTTTTTT. Translating it yields CASRQDLTGRRTGELFF.

The J gene is TRBJ2-1, the V gene TRBV7-2; D not certain. This CDR3 region has 15 residues. Trimming removed 1 base at V and 5 bases at J, with 12 bases between. Germline loops: CDR1 SGHTA, CDR2 FQGNSA. CDR3 DNA: TGTGCCAGCAGCTTAGTTAGTACGTTGAACAATGAGCAGTTCTTC. It is translated as CASSLVSTLNNEQFF. The complete variable domain, with remaining parts taken from reference TRBV7-2 and TRBJ2-1, reads GAGVSQSPSNKVTEKGKDVELRCDPISGHTALYWYRQSLGQGLEFLIYFQGNSAPDKSGLPSDRFSAERTGGSVSTLTIQRTQQEDSAVYLCASSLVSTLNNEQFFGPGTRLTVL.

The chain uses TRBV2 and TRBJ1-2; D is uncertain. The germline gives CDR1 SNHLY, CDR2 FYNNEI. With 6 bases removed from V and 0 bases from J, the gap between germline ends came to 14 bases. The CDR3 runs to 15 residues. The CDR3 DNA is TGTGCCAGCAGCCAGTCTAGTCGGGCTAACTATGGCTACACCTTC. This sequence encodes CASSQSSRANYGYTF.

V is TRBV28 and J is TRBJ2-7; D unresolved. Germline CDR1 MDHEN, CDR2 SYDVKM. The CDR3 extends over 14 amino acids. Trimming took off 3 bases at V and 1 base at J, with 10 bases between the two ends. The CDR3 DNA reads as TGTGCCAGCAGTTTCAAGAGCAATTCCTACGAGCAGTACTTC. Encoded protein: CASSFKSNSYEQYF.

The V and J genes are TRBV15 and TRBJ2-1; no definite D call. CDR3 length equals 13 residues. V dropped 0 bases and J dropped 10 bases, with 10 bases sitting between them. Germline CDR1 and CDR2: LNHNV and YYDKDF (reference sequence). CDR3 region: CATSRDVAQEQFF. The CDR3, as DNA: TGTGCCACCAGCAGAGATGTGGCACAGGAGCAGTTCTTC. The variable domain in full, with the rest retrieved from reference TRBV15 and TRBJ2-1, is DAMVIQNPRYQVTQFGKPVTLSCSQTLNHNVMYWYQQKSSQAPKLLFHYYDKDFNNEADTPDNFQSRRPNTSFCFLDIRSPGLGDTAMYLCATSRDVAQEQFFGPGTRLTVL.

The J gene is TRBJ1-3, the V gene TRBV7-2; no clear D. The CDR3 totals 15 residues. Trimming stripped 1 base from V and 4 bases from J, with 11 bases between. The germline V gene encodes CDR1 SGHTA and CDR2 FQGNSA. In DNA form, the CDR3 reads TGTGCCAGCAGCTTAGGAGGGAACATCGGAAACACCATATATTTT. Encoded protein: CASSLGGNIGNTIYF.

V and J are TRBV3-1 (or the pseudogene TRBV3-2) and TRBJ2-1; the match to TRBD2 covers 10 bases. Germline CDR1 LGHDT, CDR2 YNNKEL (reference sequence). CDR3 size: 15 residues. V shed 4 bases and J 6 bases; nucleotides not matched to a gene: 6. CDR3 sequence reads: CASSPLAGAGNEQFF. The CDR3 nucleotides read TGTGCCAGCAGCCCTCTAGCGGGAGCAGGCAATGAGCAGTTCTTC.

This clone was seen just once. The rearrangement joins TRBV29-1 to TRBJ2-7; the D gene is possibly TRBD2 (6 bases). V lost 3 bases, J lost 2 bases, and 8 bases lay in between. Per the germline V gene, CDR1 is SQVTM and CDR2 is ANQGSEA. The CDR3 runs to 12 residues. The CDR3 region has the DNA TGCAGCGTTGAGGCGGGGCCCTACGAGCAGTACTTC. This sequence encodes CSVEAGPYEQYF.

The rearrangement joins TRBV4-3 to TRBJ1-1, with D maybe TRBD1 (5 bases). The CDR3 has 13 residues. Germline-derived CDR1 and CDR2 are LGHNA and YSLEER. V lost 4 bases, J lost 1 base, and 7 bases lay in between. CDR3 region: CASSRTGNTEAFF. DNA of the CDR3: TGCGCCAGCAGCCGTACAGGGAACACTGAAGCTTTCTTT.